The clone carrying this T cell receptor (beta chain) was found many times. Its specificity is unknown. This sample was taken from a study of response to subunit inactivated influenza vaccine. CDR3 length equals 14 residues. V was cut by 6 bases and J by 2 bases, with 14 bases left in between. MiXCR, run by TCRdb on the RT-PCR reads, gives a single entry per CDR3 protein. The data show about 530,000 distinct CDR3 sequences, about an eighth seen once. The study's findings and limits: Authors suggested seasonal influenza vaccinations each recruit few new T cells.

The specimen comprised PBMCs from blood, sampled 40 to 50 days after vaccination. The TCR sequence derives from a man aged 45-60 years who received an inactivated influenza vaccine. The chain employs TRBV12-3 or TRBV12-4 and TRBJ2-7; the D gene is possibly TRBD1 (6 bases). CDR3 region: CASSQSSGAYEQYF. CDR3 sequence (DNA): TGTGCCAGCAGCCAAAGTTCAGGGGCCTACGAGCAGTACTTC.